This TCR beta chain was retrieved from a study of T cell repertoires in cytomegalovirus infection. Study-level points and caveats: Clonotype analysis showed dominance of the ex vivo response by HLA-C-restricted CMV-specific TCR beta clonotypes.

The CDR3 spans 15 residues. The V and J ends lost 2 bases and 5 bases respectively, with 16 bases between them. Germline V lookup: CDR1 SGHVS, CDR2 FQNEAQ. TCRdb reprocessed the reads via MiXCR and lists one record per CDR3 protein. Of 600,000 to 800,000 distinct CDR3 sequences in the sample, roughly 24% were seen once. This clonotype was seen many times. Its matching antigen is unknown. The clonotype comes from a human donor in good health (CMV status not recorded). Some clones in this sample may be carry-over from other donors' samples. The sequencing sample was made of CD8+ T cells from PBMCs. The V and J genes are TRBV7-8 and TRBJ2-7; the D is unclear. CDR3 protein: CASSLPNKFTDEQYF. As DNA, the CDR3 is TGTGCCAGCAGCTTACCCAATAAGTTCACGGACGAGCAGTACTTC.